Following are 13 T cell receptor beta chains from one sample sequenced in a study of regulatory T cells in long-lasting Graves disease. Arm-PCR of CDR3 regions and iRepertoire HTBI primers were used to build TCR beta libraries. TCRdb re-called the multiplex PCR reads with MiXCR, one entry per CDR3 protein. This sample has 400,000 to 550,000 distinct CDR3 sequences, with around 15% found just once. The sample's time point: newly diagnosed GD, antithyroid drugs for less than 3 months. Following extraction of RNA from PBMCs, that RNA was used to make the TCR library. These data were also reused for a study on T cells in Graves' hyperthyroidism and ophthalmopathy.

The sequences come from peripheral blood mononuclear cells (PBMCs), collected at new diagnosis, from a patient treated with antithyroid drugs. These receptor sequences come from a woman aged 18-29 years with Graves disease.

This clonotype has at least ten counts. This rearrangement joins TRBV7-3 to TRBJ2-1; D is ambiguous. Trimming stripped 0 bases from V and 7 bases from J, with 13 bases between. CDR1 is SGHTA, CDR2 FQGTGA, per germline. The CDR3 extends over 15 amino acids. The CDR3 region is CASSLTKEGRNEQFF. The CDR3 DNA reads TGTGCCAGCAGCTTAACTAAGGAAGGCCGAAATGAGCAGTTCTTC.

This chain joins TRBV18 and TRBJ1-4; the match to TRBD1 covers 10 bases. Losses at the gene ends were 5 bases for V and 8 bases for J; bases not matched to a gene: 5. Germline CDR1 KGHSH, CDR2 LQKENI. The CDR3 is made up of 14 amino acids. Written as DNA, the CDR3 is TGTGCCAGCTCAGAAGACAGGGGGCACGAAAAACTGTTTTTT. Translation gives CASSEDRGHEKLFF.

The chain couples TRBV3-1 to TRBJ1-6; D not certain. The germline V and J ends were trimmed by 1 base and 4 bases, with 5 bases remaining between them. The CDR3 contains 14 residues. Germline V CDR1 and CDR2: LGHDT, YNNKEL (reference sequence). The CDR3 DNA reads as TGTGCCAGCAGCCAAGGAGGGTATAATTCACCCCTCCACTTT. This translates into CASSQGGYNSPLHF.

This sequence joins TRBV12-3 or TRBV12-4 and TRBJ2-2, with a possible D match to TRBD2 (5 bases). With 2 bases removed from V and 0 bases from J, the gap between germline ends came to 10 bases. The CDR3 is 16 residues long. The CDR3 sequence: CASSLNALANTGELFF. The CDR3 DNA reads TGTGCCAGCAGTTTAAACGCACTAGCGAACACCGGGGAGCTGTTTTTT.

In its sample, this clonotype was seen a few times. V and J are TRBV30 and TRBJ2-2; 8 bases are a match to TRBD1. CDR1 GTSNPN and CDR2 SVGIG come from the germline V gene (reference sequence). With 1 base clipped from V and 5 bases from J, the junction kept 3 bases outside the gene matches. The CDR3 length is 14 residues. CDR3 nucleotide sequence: TGTGCCTGGAGTGACGGACAGGGTACCGGGGAGCTGTTTTTT. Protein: CAWSDGQGTGELFF.

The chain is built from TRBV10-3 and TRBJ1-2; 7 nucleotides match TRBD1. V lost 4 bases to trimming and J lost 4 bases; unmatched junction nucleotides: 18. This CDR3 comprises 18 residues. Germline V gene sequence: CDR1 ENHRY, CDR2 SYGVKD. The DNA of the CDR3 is TGTGCCATCAGTGTGAATATAGGACAGGACAAGGGACCCTATGGCTACACCTTC. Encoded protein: CAISVNIGQDKGPYGYTF.

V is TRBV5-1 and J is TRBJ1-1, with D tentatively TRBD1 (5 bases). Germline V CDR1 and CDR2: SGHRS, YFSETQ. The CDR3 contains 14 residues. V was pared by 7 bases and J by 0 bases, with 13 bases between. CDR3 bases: TGCGCCAGCGCCGTGGGGGACCTGAACACTGAAGCTTTCTTT. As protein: CASAVGDLNTEAFF.

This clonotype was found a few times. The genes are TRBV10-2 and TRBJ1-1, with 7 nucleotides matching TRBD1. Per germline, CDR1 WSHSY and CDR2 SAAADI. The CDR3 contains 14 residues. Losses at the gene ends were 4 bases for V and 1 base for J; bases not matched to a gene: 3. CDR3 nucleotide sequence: TGCGCCAGCAGTGGGGGGACAGAGAACACTGAAGCTTTCTTT. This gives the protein CASSGGTENTEAFF.

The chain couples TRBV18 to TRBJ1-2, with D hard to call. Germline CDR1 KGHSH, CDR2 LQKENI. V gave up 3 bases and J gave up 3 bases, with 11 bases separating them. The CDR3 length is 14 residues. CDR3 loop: CASSPTLQDYGYTF. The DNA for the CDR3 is TGTGCCAGCTCACCGACGTTGCAAGACTATGGCTACACCTTC. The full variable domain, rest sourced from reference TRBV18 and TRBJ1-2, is NAGVMQNPRHLVRRRGQEARLRCSPMKGHSHVYWYRQLPEEGLKFMVYLQKENIIDESGMPKERFSAEFPKEGPSILRIQQVVRGDSAAYFCASSPTLQDYGYTFGSGTRLTVV.

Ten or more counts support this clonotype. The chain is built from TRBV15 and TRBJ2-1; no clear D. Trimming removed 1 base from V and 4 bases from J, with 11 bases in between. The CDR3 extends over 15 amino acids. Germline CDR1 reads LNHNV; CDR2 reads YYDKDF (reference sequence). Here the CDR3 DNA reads TGTGCCACCAGCAGAGTGGCCCTGGGGTACAATGAGCAGTTCTTC. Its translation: CATSRVALGYNEQFF.

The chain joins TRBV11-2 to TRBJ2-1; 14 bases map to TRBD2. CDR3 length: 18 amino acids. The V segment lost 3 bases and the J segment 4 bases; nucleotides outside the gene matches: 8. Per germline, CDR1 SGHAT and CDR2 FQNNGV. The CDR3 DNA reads TGTGCCAGCAGCTTGGTGGGACTAGCGGGAGCTGTATACAATGAGCAGTTCTTC. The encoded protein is CASSLVGLAGAVYNEQFF. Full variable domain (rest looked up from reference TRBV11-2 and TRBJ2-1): EAGVAQSPRYKIIEKRQSVAFWCNPISGHATLYWYQQILGQGPKLLIQFQNNGVVDDSQLPKDRFSAERLKGVDSTLKIQPAKLEDSAVYLCASSLVGLAGAVYNEQFFGPGTRLTVL.

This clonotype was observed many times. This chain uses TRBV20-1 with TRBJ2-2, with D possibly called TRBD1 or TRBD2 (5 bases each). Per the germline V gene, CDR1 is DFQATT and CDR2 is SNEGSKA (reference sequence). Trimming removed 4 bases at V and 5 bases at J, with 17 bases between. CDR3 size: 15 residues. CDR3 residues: CSAIPVLEGTGELFF. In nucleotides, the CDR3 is TGCAGTGCTATCCCGGTACTAGAGGGGACCGGGGAGCTGTTTTTT.

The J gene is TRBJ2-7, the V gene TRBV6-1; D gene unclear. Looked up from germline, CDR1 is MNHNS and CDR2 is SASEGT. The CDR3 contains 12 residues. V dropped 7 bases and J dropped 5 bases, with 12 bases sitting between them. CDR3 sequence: CASKLVGNEQYF. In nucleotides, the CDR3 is TGTGCCAGCAAGCTAGTGGGGAACGAGCAGTACTTC.